Listed here is a single T cell receptor beta chain. Its target is unknown. The sample originates from a study of blood T cells in healthy people across ages. Study-level background: About one barcoded beta molecule was captured per two T cells (by template switching). General observations from the study: No conclusive comparison of naive versus antigen-experienced cells was possible with unsorted PBMCs.

Isolating PBMCs gave at least 6.5 million of these cells per sample. Total RNA extraction produced at least 5.5 micrograms (per sample) for the study. The second PCR ran roughly 6 to 11 cycles with a sample-barcoded 5' primer and J-beta primers. Each CDR3 protein gets one entry after TCRdb re-called the 5' RACE reads with MiXCR. The sample includes around 1.5 million distinct CDR3 sequences, around 39% of them seen just once. This receptor was identified in a woman aged 18 to 35 in good health. Material: blood.

CDR3 nucleotide sequence: TGTGCCAGCAAGCGTATGGAGACCCAGTACTTC. Translation: CASKRMETQYF. V gene TRBV2 combines with J gene TRBJ2-5; D unresolved. The germline CDR1 and CDR2 sequences are SNHLY and FYNNEI. The CDR3 is 11 residues long. V gave up 7 bases and J gave up 5 bases, with 8 bases separating them.